The present TCR beta chain was sequenced within a study of blood T cell repertoires in COVID-19 (TCRdb year 2020). Study-level background: Samples covering the acute and convalescent phases of COVID-19 were provided by collaborators in the United States, Italy and Spain. The material from the prospective study consisted of cDNA or gDNA derived from T cells, B-cell-depleted T cells, or PBMCs. Subjects who had been exposed to COVID-19, were actively infected with it, or had recovered from it provided the deeply sampled blood TCRbeta repertoires that made up the dataset. A freely available public database, intended as a resource for researchers studying the immune response to SARS-CoV-2, is where the repertoires were released. Samples were obtained from the ongoing ImmuneRACE study (first 160 participants) and from over 1,000 subjects provided by 6 global collaborators. A de-identified subject ID, COVID-19 status, age in years and sex were almost always included in the sample metadata. Where available, HLA class I and class II types were obtained from metadata supplied by the sample provider rather than from assay-based typing. What the research found in general, with its limitations: How much clinical and demographic metadata was included differed by source and by participant, and the metadata was provided uncurated.

TCRbeta CDR3 regions were amplified from genomic DNA using the immunoSEQ Assay, a bias-controlled multiplex PCR. The study's processing was this. The number of nucleated cells in each sample was estimated by amplification of reference gene primers within the assay. Sequence reads were collapsed and filtered to measure the absolute abundance of every unique TCRbeta CDR3 rearrangement. For each sample, productive Simpson clonality was calculated by taking the square root of Simpson's diversity index across productive rearrangements. The table was pulled from immuneACCESS by TCRdb, which kept in-frame rearrangements only. Such tables lose some clones; where checked, under half of the loss comes from unresolved V genes, and the rest has no known cause. V and J calls and clone size are as listed in that table; D and trimming were resolved from the DNA. The sample profile shows more than 200,000 clones; roughly 84% of them were found once. The ten largest clones represent 10% to 13% of the sample.

For this clone: There is no known antigen for this receptor. It has no much larger one-base neighbor in the sample; base qualities were not kept.

At one collaborating source in Seattle, patients were enrolled during active infection and were followed longitudinally through the course of disease. Collaborating institutions collected whole blood in K2EDTA tubes following their own protocols. For TCRbeta analysis, collaborator samples were shipped as frozen whole blood, as isolated PBMCs, or as DNA extracted from either sample type. The germline V gene (reference sequence) specifies LGHDT as CDR1 and YNNKEL as CDR2. The trim is 8 bases for V and 0 bases for J, with a gap of 5 bases between the germline ends. Inclusive of the bounding cysteine and phenylalanine, the CDR3 is 12 residues long. CDR3 DNA only is kept here, 36 bases in frame from base 1.

Material for sequencing was peripheral blood. The sequence came from a woman over 75 with COVID-19, enrolled during active disease. The V and J genes are TRBV3-1 (or the pseudogene TRBV3-2) and TRBJ1-3, with the D gene uncertain. The CDR3 loop reads CASGFSGNTIYF. The DNA sequence reads TGTGCCAGCGGCTTCTCTGGAAACACCATATATTTT.